The following is a T cell receptor beta chain sequence with its context. This record comes from a study of PD-L1 blockade in urothelial cancer. Overall study: The authors examined blood 3 weeks (second dose) and 6 weeks after treatment start.

TCR analog templates of synthetic origin were spiked into each PCR. TCRdb's table, derived via immunoSEQ multiplex PCR, lists solely in-frame clones and lacks some. The sample yields around 100,000 clones, about nine tenths seen once. The CDR3 spans 14 residues. CDR1 and CDR2 from the germline V gene are LGHNT and FRNRAP. The ends lost 4 bases at V and 6 bases at J; junction bases unmatched: 4. Described time point: pretreatment peripheral blood. Patients in the study were battling locally advanced or metastatic urothelial carcinoma. Specimen: PBMCs, collected around atezolizumab (anti-PD-L1) treatment. This receptor was obtained from a man aged 55 to 69 with urothelial cancer. The chain combines TRBV12-5 with TRBJ1-4; 8 positions agree with TRBD1. The CDR3 DNA reads TGTGCTAGTGGTTCCGGACAGGGTGATGAAAAACTGTTTTTT. Amino acids: CASGSGQGDEKLFF.